This T cell receptor (beta chain) was identified in a study of graft-versus-host responses after intestinal transplantation. Background on the study: Grafts that recipients had were multivisceral, liver-intestinal, or isolated intestinal transplants. General study findings and limits: Subjects displaying graft-donor T cell macrochimerism possessed elevated graft-versus-host to host-versus-graft clonal ratios inside allografts.

Trimming took 5 bases from V and 10 from J; bases not matched to a gene: 5. Germline loops: CDR1 MNHEY, CDR2 SMNVEV (reference sequence). The CDR3 totals 14 residues. Assay: immunoSEQ multiplex PCR; the TCRdb copy retains only in-frame clones and omits some. The table has about 39,000 clones, roughly 86% seen once. With respect to this clone: Its antigen is unidentified.

Source: PBMCs, taken about nine months after transplant. The receptor's source is a human patient who received an intestinal transplant, so some T cells may come from the graft donor. The chain combines TRBV27 with TRBJ2-4, with 13 bases lining up with TRBD2. The chain's CDR3 is CASSPRTSGGIQYF. CDR3 in DNA: TGTGCCAGCAGTCCTCGGACTAGCGGGGGAATTCAGTACTTC.